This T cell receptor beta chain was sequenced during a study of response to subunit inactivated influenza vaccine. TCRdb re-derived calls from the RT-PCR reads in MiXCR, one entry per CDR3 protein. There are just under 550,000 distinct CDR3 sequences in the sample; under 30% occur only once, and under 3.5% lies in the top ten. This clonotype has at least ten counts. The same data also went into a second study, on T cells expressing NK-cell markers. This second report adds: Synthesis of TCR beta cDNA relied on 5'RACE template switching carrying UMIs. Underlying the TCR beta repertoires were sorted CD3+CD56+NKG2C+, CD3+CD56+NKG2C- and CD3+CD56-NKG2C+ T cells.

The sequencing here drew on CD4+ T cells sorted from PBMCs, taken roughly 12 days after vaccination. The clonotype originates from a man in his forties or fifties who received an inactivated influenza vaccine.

CDR3 sequence (DNA): TGTGCCAGCAGTGAACAGGGTCATGGCAATGAGCAGTTCTTC. Its translation: CASSEQGHGNEQFF. The chain recombines TRBV2 with TRBJ2-1; TRBD1 might be the D (5 bases). Trimming removed 2 bases at V and 6 bases at J, with 11 bases between. The CDR3 contains 14 residues. Germline-derived CDR1 and CDR2 are SNHLY and FYNNEI.